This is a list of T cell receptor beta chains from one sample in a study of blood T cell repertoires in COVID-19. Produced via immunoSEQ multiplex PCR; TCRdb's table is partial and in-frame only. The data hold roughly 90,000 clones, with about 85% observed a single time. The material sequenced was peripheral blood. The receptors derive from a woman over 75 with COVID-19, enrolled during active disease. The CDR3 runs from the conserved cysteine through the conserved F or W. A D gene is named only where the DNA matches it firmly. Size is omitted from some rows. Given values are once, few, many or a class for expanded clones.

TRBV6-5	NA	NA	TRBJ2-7	TGTGCCAGCAGTCCGTCACCCAGGGTGGGGGAGCAGTACTTC	CASSPSPRVGEQYF
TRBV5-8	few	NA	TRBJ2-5	TGTGCCAGCAGCTTGAGAGGGAGCGAGACCCAGTACTTC	CASSLRGSETQYF
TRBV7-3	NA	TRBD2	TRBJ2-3	TGTGCCAGCAGTCAAGCGGGAGAACCCACAGATACGCAGTATTTT	CASSQAGEPTDTQYF
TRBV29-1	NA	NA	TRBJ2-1	TGCAGCGTCAATACTTGGAATGAGCAGTTCTTC	CSVNTWNEQFF
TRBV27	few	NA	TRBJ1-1	TGTGCCAGCAGTTATAAGGGGCTCGGCACTGAAGCTTTCTTT	CASSYKGLGTEAFF
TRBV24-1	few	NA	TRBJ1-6	TGTGCCACCAGTGACTGGAGCGGAGTCCTCCACTTT	CATSDWSGVLHF
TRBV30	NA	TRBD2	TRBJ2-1	TGTGCCTGGAGCAAAGCGGGAGGGAATGAGCAGTTCTTC	CAWSKAGGNEQFF
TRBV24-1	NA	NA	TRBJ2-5	TGTGCCACCAGTGATTTTTTACAAGAGACCCAGTACTTC	CATSDFLQETQYF
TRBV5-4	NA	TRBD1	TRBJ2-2	TGTGCCAGCAGCTTGGAGGGACAGGGGCTAGCGGGCACCGGGGAGCTGTTTTTT	CASSLEGQGLAGTGELFF
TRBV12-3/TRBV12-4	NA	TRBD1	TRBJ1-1	TGTGCCAGCAGGGCAGGGGGAACTGAAGCTTTCTTT	CASRAGGTEAFF
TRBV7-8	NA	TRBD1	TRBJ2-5	TGTGCCAGCAAGGTGACAGGGGGACAAGAGACCCAGTACTTC	CASKVTGGQETQYF
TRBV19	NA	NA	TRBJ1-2	TGTGCCAGCTCCGTCCAAGGGCGGGCCGAGGGCTACACCTTC	CASSVQGRAEGYTF
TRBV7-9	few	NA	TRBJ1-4	TGTGCCAGCAGCTTTCCCAGGGCTGAAAAACTGTTTTTT	CASSFPRAEKLFF
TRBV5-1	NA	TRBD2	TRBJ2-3	TGCGCCAGCAGCGGTAGCGGGGGGGTTGCAGATACGCAGTATTTT	CASSGSGGVADTQYF
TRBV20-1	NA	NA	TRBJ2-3	TGCAGTGCTACCCAAACAGATACGCAGTATTTT	CSATQTDTQYF
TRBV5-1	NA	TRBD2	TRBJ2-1	TGCGCCAGCAGCTTGAGGCTAGCGGCGTACAATGAGCAGTTCTTC	CASSLRLAAYNEQFF
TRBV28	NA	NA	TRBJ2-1	TGTGCCAGCAGCCAAACGGGGGGCCCCTACAATGAGCAGTTCTTC	CASSQTGGPYNEQFF
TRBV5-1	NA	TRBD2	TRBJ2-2	TGCGCCAGCAGCTTGGGACTAGCGGCGAACACCGGGGAGCTGTTTTTT	CASSLGLAANTGELFF
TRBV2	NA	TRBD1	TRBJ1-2	TGTGCCAGCAGTAGAGGGGGCGACCTCTACTATGGCTACACCTTC	CASSRGGDLYYGYTF
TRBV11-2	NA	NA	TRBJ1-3	TGTGCCAGCAGCCGCCGGGGCGGGAACTCTGGAAACACCATATATTTT	CASSRRGGNSGNTIYF
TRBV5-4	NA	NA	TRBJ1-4	TGTGCCAGCAGCCCCGGGGGGCGGATTAATGAAAAACTGTTTTTT	CASSPGGRINEKLFF
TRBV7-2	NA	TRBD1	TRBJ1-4	TGTGCCAGCAGCCCCGGGACAGGGGACGAAAAACTGTTTTTT	CASSPGTGDEKLFF
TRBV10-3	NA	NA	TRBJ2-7	TGTGCCATCAGTGGAGGGGGGGTATACGAGCAGTACTTC	CAISGGGVYEQYF
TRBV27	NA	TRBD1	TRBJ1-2	TGTGCCAGCAGTACGACAGGGCGAGGCTACACCTTC	CASSTTGRGYTF
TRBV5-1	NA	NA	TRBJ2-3	TGCGCCAGCAGCTTGGACGGGGTCGCCACAGATACGCAGTATTTT	CASSLDGVATDTQYF
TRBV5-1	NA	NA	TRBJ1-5	TGCGCCAGCAGCTCGATAGGTGGGACTCCTCAGCCCCAGCATTTT	CASSSIGGTPQPQHF
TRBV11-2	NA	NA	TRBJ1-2	TGTGCCAGCAGCTCCCTTAGACACTCCTATGGCTACACCTTC	CASSSLRHSYGYTF
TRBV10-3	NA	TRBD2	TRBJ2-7	TGTGCCATCAGTGTAGCGGGAGGGACCTACGAGCAGTACTTC	CAISVAGGTYEQYF
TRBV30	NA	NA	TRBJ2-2	TGTGCCTGGAGGCCCAGGGAGAACACCGGGGAGCTGTTTTTT	CAWRPRENTGELFF
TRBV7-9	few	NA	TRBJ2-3	TGTGCCAGCAGCCCGCTGGCAGGTGGCACAGATACGCAGTATTTT	CASSPLAGGTDTQYF
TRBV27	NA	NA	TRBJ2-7	TGTGCCAGCAGTTCCCAAGGGGGAGCTCTGGACTACGAGCAGTACTTC	CASSSQGGALDYEQYF
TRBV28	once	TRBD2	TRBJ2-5	TGTGCCAGCGCGAACCTAGCGGGAGAAGAGACCCAGTACTTC	CASANLAGEETQYF
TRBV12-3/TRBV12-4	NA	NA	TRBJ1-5	TGTGCCAGCAGCACTACAGGGTCCCCTCCCCAGCATTTT	CASSTTGSPPQHF
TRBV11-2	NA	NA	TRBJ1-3	TGTGCCAGCAGCTTGTTAGGAGTCCCACCCTCTGGAAACACCATATATTTT	CASSLLGVPPSGNTIYF
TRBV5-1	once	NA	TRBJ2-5	TGCGCCAGCAGCGCGCTCGGGGAGACCCAGTACTTC	CASSALGETQYF
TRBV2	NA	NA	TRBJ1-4	TGTGCCAGCAGTGAAGGCGTTTCGGAAAAACTGTTTTTT	CASSEGVSEKLFF
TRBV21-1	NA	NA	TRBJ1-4	TGTGCCAGCAGCAAAGCTACAGGGGGGGCAACTAATGAAAAACTGTTTTTT	CASSKATGGATNEKLFF
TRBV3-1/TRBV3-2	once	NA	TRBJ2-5	TGTGCCAGCAGCTCTCGGGGCCAAGAGACCCAGTACTTC	CASSSRGQETQYF
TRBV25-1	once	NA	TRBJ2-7	TGTGCCAGCAGTGAGTACCAGGGGGGCTACGAGCAGTACTTC	CASSEYQGGYEQYF